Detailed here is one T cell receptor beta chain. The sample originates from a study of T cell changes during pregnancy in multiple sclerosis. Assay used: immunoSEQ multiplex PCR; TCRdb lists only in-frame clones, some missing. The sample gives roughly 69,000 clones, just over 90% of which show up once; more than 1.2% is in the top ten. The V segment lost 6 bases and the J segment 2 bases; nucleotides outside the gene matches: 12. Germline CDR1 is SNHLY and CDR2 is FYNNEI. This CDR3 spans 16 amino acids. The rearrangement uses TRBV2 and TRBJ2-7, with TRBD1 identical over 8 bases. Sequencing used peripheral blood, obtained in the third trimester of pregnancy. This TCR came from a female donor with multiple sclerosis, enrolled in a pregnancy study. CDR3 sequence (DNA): TGTGCCAGCAGCCGCTATACAGGGGGTTCCGCCTACGAGCAGTACTTC. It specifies CASSRYTGGSAYEQYF.